The rows below give T cell receptor beta chains drawn from one sample of a study of monozygotic twins with inflammatory bowel disease. One entry per CDR3 protein, without DNA, is what TCRdb gives after re-calling the 5' RACE reads. This table lists more than 300,000 distinct CDR3 sequences. The sequenced material came from blood. Receptors originate from a human donor with ulcerative colitis or Crohn's disease, or a healthy co-twin of an affected twin (not recorded which). CDR3s include the opening cysteine and the closing phenylalanine or tryptophan.

TRBJ2-3,TRBV7-2,CASSLVGAGSDTQYF
TRBJ2-3,TRBV24-1,CATSDQTSRGAQYF
TRBJ1-6,TRBV7-2,CASSFDPSSSPLHF
TRBJ2-3,TRBV6-5,CASSWGERPGHTDTQYF
TRBJ1-1,TRBV6-1,CASRRDTLNTEAFF
TRBJ2-5,TRBV5-1,CASRQGVTGVETQYF
TRBJ2-1,TRBV24-1,CATSDRRGNYNEQFF
TRBJ2-2,TRBV6-2/TRBV6-3,CASSRTGMDTGELFF
TRBJ2-1,TRBV27,CASSPGLAGVHVNEQFF
TRBJ2-6,TRBV12-3/TRBV12-4,CASRYSSGANVLTF
TRBJ1-2,TRBV19,CASKTTGGRGYTF
TRBJ2-1,TRBV9,CASSAGGTYNEQFF
TRBJ1-5,TRBV15,CATSTWDRNSNQPQHF
TRBJ1-2,TRBV12-3/TRBV12-4,CASSLTGGYGYTF
TRBJ1-4,TRBV25-1,CASSEGQGRNEKLFF
TRBJ2-5,TRBV9,CASSVSGQTIQETQYF
TRBJ1-3,TRBV7-6,CASSLALTGNTIYF
TRBJ2-5,TRBV10-3,CASQRGSSGETQYF
TRBJ1-3,TRBV7-9,CASSPQGAGNTIYF
TRBJ2-3,TRBV7-2,CASSLARVSTDTQYF